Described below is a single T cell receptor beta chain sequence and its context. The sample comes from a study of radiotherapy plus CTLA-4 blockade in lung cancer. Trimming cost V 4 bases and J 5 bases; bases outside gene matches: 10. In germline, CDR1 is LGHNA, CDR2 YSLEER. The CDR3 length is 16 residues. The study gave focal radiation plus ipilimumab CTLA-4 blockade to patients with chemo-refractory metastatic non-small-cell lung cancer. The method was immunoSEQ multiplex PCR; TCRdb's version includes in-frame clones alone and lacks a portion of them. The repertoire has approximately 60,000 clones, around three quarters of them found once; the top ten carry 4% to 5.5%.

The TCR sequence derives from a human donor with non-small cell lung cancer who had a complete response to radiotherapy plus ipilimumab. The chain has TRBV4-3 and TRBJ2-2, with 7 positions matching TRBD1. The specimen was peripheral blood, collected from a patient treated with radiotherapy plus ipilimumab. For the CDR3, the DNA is TGCGCCAGCAGCCTTGTAGTAGGGGGCCGAACCGGGGAGCTGTTTTTT. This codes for CASSLVVGGRTGELFF.